The rows below give T cell receptor beta chains drawn from one sample of a study of cytomegalovirus exposure and HLA in healthy donors. Generated by immunoSEQ multiplex PCR, the TCRdb table keeps only in-frame clones and is missing some. The sample consists of 150,000 to 180,000 clones, 86% of them appearing once. The sample consisted of PBMCs. Receptor source: a man younger than 35 in good health and CMV-seropositive. Both conserved end residues are part of each CDR3.

V: TRBV5-6
J: TRBJ2-2
CDR3: CASSPRTGVDTGELFF

V: TRBV6-5
J: TRBJ2-5
CDR3: CASRRRGSKETQYF

V: TRBV4-1
J: TRBJ2-5
CDR3: CASSQVEVETQYF

V: TRBV2
J: TRBJ2-3
CDR3: CASSEDGTRTDTQYF

V: TRBV10-3
J: TRBJ2-4
CDR3: CAAGGGKNIQYF

V: TRBV14
J: TRBJ2-7
CDR3: CASSQRLAYEQYF

V: TRBV5-6
J: TRBJ1-2
CDR3: CASSLQGDYGYTF

V: TRBV5-8
J: TRBJ1-2
CDR3: CASEKEVRPYGYTF

V: TRBV5-5
J: TRBJ2-7
CDR3: CASSLLTGSYEQYF

V: TRBV6-6
J: TRBJ2-7
CDR3: CASSYHSYEQYF

V: TRBV6-1
J: TRBJ1-4
CDR3: CASRQGNANEKLFF

V: TRBV7-2
J: TRBJ2-7
CDR3: CASSFSGGTYEQYF

V: TRBV5-1
J: TRBJ2-2
CDR3: CASGAGGDAGELFF

V: TRBV18
J: TRBJ2-1
CDR3: CASSPNRDRYNEQFF

V: TRBV6-5
J: TRBJ2-2
CDR3: CASSYLTANTGELFF

V: TRBV13
J: TRBJ2-7
CDR3: CASSLVVAGSYEQYF

V: TRBV5-6
J: TRBJ1-2
CDR3: CASSLEAQYGYTF

V: TRBV27
J: TRBJ2-1
CDR3: CASSFGERYEQFF

V: TRBV9
J: TRBJ1-5
CDR3: CASSTSWGHGQPQHF

V: TRBV7-9
J: TRBJ2-2
CDR3: CASSLPVNTGELFF

V: TRBV6-5
J: TRBJ1-6
CDR3: CASGTGSSPLHF

V: TRBV18
J: TRBJ1-1
CDR3: CASSFLPSMSYGQAVEAFF

V: TRBV10-3
J: TRBJ1-2
CDR3: CAISEPNRPTNYGYTF